Following are 21 T cell receptor beta chains from one sample sequenced in a study of OX40 agonist ivuxolimab in advanced cancers. Data came from immunoSEQ multiplex PCR; TCRdb stores just in-frame clones and leaves some out. The data contain 65,000 to 95,000 clones, approximately 90% of them singletons. Sequencing used CD4+ or CD8+ T cells sorted from blood, obtained in a trial of the OX40 agonist ivuxolimab. These receptors were obtained from an adult with an advanced solid tumor such as melanoma, head and neck, liver or kidney cancer.

The V gene is TRBV18, the J gene TRBJ2-1, with TRBD1 identical over 7 bases. From germline, CDR1 is KGHSH and CDR2 LQKENI. After removal of 3 bases from V and 2 bases from J, the junction contained 7 bases not matched to a gene. The CDR3 contains 16 residues. CDR3 in amino acids: CASSPQGQLAYNEQFF. The CDR3 DNA reads as TGTGCCAGCTCACCCCAGGGACAGCTAGCCTACAATGAGCAGTTCTTC. The full variable domain, completed using reference TRBV18 and TRBJ2-1, is NAGVMQNPRHLVRRRGQEARLRCSPMKGHSHVYWYRQLPEEGLKFMVYLQKENIIDESGMPKERFSAEFPKEGPSILRIQQVVRGDSAAYFCASSPQGQLAYNEQFFGPGTRLTVL.

V and J are TRBV30 and TRBJ2-4, with a tentative D call TRBD1 (5 bases). This CDR3 comprises 16 residues. V shed 0 bases and J shed 8 bases, with 20 bases lying between them. Germline CDR1 reads GTSNPN; CDR2 reads SVGIG (reference sequence). CDR3 bases: TGTGCCTGGAGTGTACAACAGGCAGGGCGTCTGGACATTCAGTACTTC. It codes for CAWSVQQAGRLDIQYF.

The V call is TRBV7-3, the J call TRBJ2-5, with 8 bases aligning to TRBD2. J gave up 4 bases and V 0 bases, and 4 bases lay outside the gene matches. CDR1 and CDR2 from the germline V gene are SGHTA and FQGTGA. The CDR3 runs 15 residues. The CDR3 sequence: CASSLTSSGVETQYF. The CDR3 DNA reads TGTGCCAGCAGCTTAACTAGTAGCGGGGTAGAGACCCAGTACTTC.

The gene calls are TRBV5-1 and TRBJ1-4, with D perhaps matching TRBD1 (6 bases). The CDR3 has 14 residues. Germline CDR1 reads SGHRS; CDR2 reads YFSETQ. Trimming removed 4 bases from V and 1 base from J, with 8 bases in between. CDR3 nucleotides: TGCGCCAGCAGCAAGACAGGAACTAATGAAAAACTGTTTTTT. This sequence encodes CASSKTGTNEKLFF.

The V call is TRBV19, the J call TRBJ1-4, with 8 bases matching TRBD1. V lost 6 bases, J lost 13 bases, and 13 bases stayed unmatched. The CDR3 runs 14 residues. Germline V CDR1 and CDR2: LNHDA, SQIVND (reference sequence). The CDR3 bases are TGTGCCAGTAGAACCGGACAGGGATTCAGTCGACTGTTTTTT. Translating gives CASRTGQGFSRLFF.

The table lists this clone with a count of one. The rearrangement links TRBV5-4 to TRBJ1-2, with unresolved D. There are 13 residues in the CDR3. V was pared by 1 base and J by 3 bases, with 7 bases between. Germline V gene lookup returns CDR1 SGHNT and CDR2 YYREEE (reference sequence). CDR3 in amino acids: CASSLRADYGYTF. The CDR3 coding sequence is TGTGCCAGCAGCTTGAGGGCCGACTATGGCTACACCTTC.

The chain employs TRBV9 and TRBJ1-1; no definite D call. Trimming cost V 0 bases and J 3 bases, with 9 bases left between them. The CDR3 length is 14 residues. Germline assignment: CDR1 SGDLS and CDR2 YYNGEE. The DNA for the CDR3 is TGTGCCAGCAGCGTAGAGGGCTGGGACACTGAAGCTTTCTTT. It is translated as CASSVEGWDTEAFF.

The J gene is TRBJ1-5, the V gene TRBV10-2; 7 bases line up with TRBD1. The V gene's germline CDR1 is WSHSY and CDR2 SAAADI. Trimming took 2 bases from V and 7 from J; bases not matched to a gene: 5. The CDR3 is 14 amino acids. The CDR3, as DNA: TGCGCCAGCAGTGAGAGGACAGGTGGACAGCCCCAGCATTTT. It translates to CASSERTGGQPQHF.

The V gene is TRBV6-6, the J gene TRBJ1-2, with D uncertain. The V gene lost 2 bases and the J gene lost 2 bases, with 9 bases spanning the gap. CDR3 length: 14 amino acids. Germline CDR1 and CDR2: MNHNY and SVGAGI (reference sequence). The CDR3 nucleotides are TGTGCCAGCAGTTACCGGGGTTCGAACTATGGCTACACCTTC. This gives the protein CASSYRGSNYGYTF.

This chain uses TRBV30 with TRBJ2-3; D remains unclear. The germline V and J ends were trimmed by 4 bases and 0 bases, with 8 bases remaining between them. The CDR3 loop spans 13 amino acids. The V gene's germline CDR1 is GTSNPN and CDR2 SVGIG (reference sequence). CDR3 protein: CAWTFGSTDTQYF. The CDR3 region has the DNA TGTGCCTGGACGTTTGGGAGCACAGATACGCAGTATTTT.

CDR3 coding DNA: TGTGCCAGCAGCCCCCAATTACACTACGAGCAGTACTTC. It specifies CASSPQLHYEQYF. The rearrangement uses TRBV11-2 and TRBJ2-7; D remains unclear. V shed 5 bases and J shed 3 bases, with 11 bases lying between them. CDR3 length: 13 residues. Germline loops: CDR1 SGHAT, CDR2 FQNNGV.

The gene calls are TRBV5-4 and TRBJ2-1; a weak D match, TRBD1 (5 bases). Germline V gives CDR1 SGHNT, CDR2 YYREEE (reference sequence). This CDR3 is built from 14 residues. V was trimmed by 0 bases and J by 3 bases, leaving 7 bases between them. The CDR3 bases are TGTGCCAGCAGCTTGGGGGGCCTCTACAATGAGCAGTTCTTC. The encoded protein is CASSLGGLYNEQFF. The full variable domain, its missing parts supplied by reference TRBV5-4 and TRBJ2-1, is ETGVTQSPTHLIKTRGQQVTLRCSSQSGHNTVSWYQQALGQGPQFIFQYYREEENGRGNFPPRFSGLQFPNYSSELNVNALELDDSALYLCASSLGGLYNEQFFGPGTRLTVL.

The V and J genes are TRBV7-9 and TRBJ2-5; D gene ambiguous. V was clipped by 5 bases and J by 1 base, with 8 bases between them. Germline-derived CDR1 and CDR2 are SEHNR and FQNEAQ (reference sequence). This CDR3 is built from 13 residues. The DNA of the CDR3 is TGTGCCAGCAGCCCGGACCGCCAAGAGACCCAGTACTTC. Translated, it gives CASSPDRQETQYF.

The V and J genes are TRBV18 and TRBJ2-1; D not certain. Trimming cost V 3 bases and J 2 bases, with 14 bases left between them. The germline CDR1 and CDR2 sequences are KGHSH and LQKENI. This CDR3 comprises 16 residues. CDR3: CASSPPLWGTYNEQFF. The CDR3 DNA reads TGTGCCAGCTCACCCCCCCTTTGGGGAACCTACAATGAGCAGTTCTTC.

The chain carries TRBV29-1 and TRBJ2-7, with D possibly TRBD1 on 6 matching bases. Trimming removed 7 bases at V and 0 bases at J, with 25 bases between. The CDR3 consists of 17 residues. Germline assignment: CDR1 SQVTM and CDR2 ANQGSEA. CDR3 residues: CSATGRGAVFYSYEQYF. CDR3 nucleotides: TGCAGCGCCACAGGGAGAGGGGCGGTATTTTACTCCTACGAGCAGTACTTC.

The chain links TRBV29-1 to TRBJ1-3, with D hard to call. The CDR3 has 15 residues. Germline CDR1 reads SQVTM; CDR2 reads ANQGSEA. The germline V and J ends were trimmed by 4 bases and 1 base, with 14 bases remaining between them. The CDR3 bases are TGCAGCGTTGCTCCTTTTGACAAGTCTGGAAACACCATATATTTT. It codes for CSVAPFDKSGNTIYF. The whole variable domain, filled in from reference TRBV29-1 and TRBJ1-3, reads SAVISQKPSRDICQRGTSLTIQCQVDSQVTMMFWYRQQPGQSLTLIATANQGSEATYESGFVIDKFPISRPNLTFSTLTVSNMSPEDSSIYLCSVAPFDKSGNTIYFGEGSWLTVV.

This clone appeared a few times. The V gene is TRBV19, the J gene TRBJ1-5, with D tentatively TRBD1 (6 bases). The CDR3 extends over 16 amino acids. The germline CDR1 and CDR2 sequences are LNHDA and SQIVND (reference sequence). The V end was cut by 4 bases, the J end by 1 base, with 14 bases between. The CDR3 nucleotides are TGTGCCAGTAGTAGGGAAGGACAGATGAGCAATCAGCCCCAGCATTTT. Residues: CASSREGQMSNQPQHF.

This clone has just a few counts. The chain employs TRBV2 and TRBJ1-1, with D tentatively TRBD1 (6 bases). Germline lookup yields CDR1 SNHLY and CDR2 FYNNEI. The CDR3 spans 15 residues. V dropped 5 bases and J dropped 4 bases, with 17 bases sitting between them. The CDR3 sequence: CASSQQAGVSTEAFF. CDR3 sequence (DNA): TGTGCCAGCAGTCAGCAGGCAGGGGTGAGCACTGAAGCTTTCTTT. The full variable domain, rest sourced from reference TRBV2 and TRBJ1-1, is EPEVTQTPSHQVTQMGQEVILRCVPISNHLYFYWYRQILGQKVEFLVSFYNNEISEKSEIFDDQFSVERPDGSNFTLKIRSTKLEDSAMYFCASSQQAGVSTEAFFGQGTRLTVV.

The chain recombines TRBV6-1 with TRBJ2-5, with D possibly matching TRBD2 (5 bases). Trimming cost V 4 bases and J 4 bases, with 16 bases left between them. The CDR3 loop spans 15 amino acids. Germline CDR1 MNHNS, CDR2 SASEGT. The CDR3 is CASSVGGGFRETQYF. CDR3 nucleotide sequence: TGTGCCAGCAGTGTTGGCGGAGGATTTCGAGAGACCCAGTACTTC.

The chain joins TRBV28 to TRBJ2-1, with 12 nucleotides matching TRBD2. The CDR3 has 13 residues. Germline CDR1 and CDR2: MDHEN and SYDVKM. The junction had 2 bases not matched to a gene; V was cut back by 6 bases and J by 8 bases. The CDR3 sequence: CASRSSGRDEQFF. The CDR3 coding sequence is TGTGCCAGCAGATCTAGCGGGAGGGATGAGCAGTTCTTC.

The V and J genes are TRBV20-1 and TRBJ2-7; D is uncertain. The CDR3 runs 10 residues. V lost 3 bases to trimming and J lost 5 bases, with 5 bases between them. In germline, CDR1 is DFQATT, CDR2 SNEGSKA (reference sequence). The CDR3 coding sequence is TGCAGTGCTAGTAACCACGAGCAGTACTTC. It specifies CSASNHEQYF.